A single sample gave rise to the 20 T cell receptor beta chains below, sequenced in a study of blood T cell repertoires in COVID-19. The table came from immunoSEQ multiplex PCR; TCRdb's copy has only in-frame clones and leaves some out. The sample includes around 170,000 clones, under 85% of them seen just once. Sequenced: peripheral blood. These receptors were obtained from a woman between 65 and 79 years old with COVID-19, enrolled during active disease.

The rearrangement links TRBV5-1 to TRBJ1-5, with 12 bases lining up with TRBD1. Germline V gene data show CDR1 as SGHRS and CDR2 as YFSETQ. The CDR3 runs 15 residues. V dropped 3 bases and J dropped 7; count of bases not matched to a gene: 5. The CDR3 nucleotides are TGCGCCAGCAGCTCCGGGACAGGGGGCGGGCAGCCCCAGCATTTT. This translates into CASSSGTGGGQPQHF.

This clone was recorded only once. The V and J genes are TRBV28 and TRBJ1-6; perhaps TRBD1 as D (6 bases). Germline V gene data show CDR1 as MDHEN and CDR2 as SYDVKM. The CDR3 extends over 15 amino acids. Trimming pared 3 bases from V and 4 bases from J, leaving 10 bases between. The CDR3 nucleotides read TGTGCCAGCAGTTTCCCGGGACAATATAATTCACCCCTCCACTTT. Translated, it gives CASSFPGQYNSPLHF.

The chain is built from TRBV7-2 and TRBJ1-4; D is unclear. CDR1 is SGHTA and CDR2 is FQGNSA in the germline V gene. V was cut by 5 bases and J by 4 bases, with 14 bases left in between. CDR3 size: 15 residues. The CDR3: CASSPLAGINEKLFF. The DNA for the CDR3 is TGTGCCAGCAGCCCCTTGGCAGGCATTAATGAAAAACTGTTTTTT.

The chain joins TRBV4-3 to TRBJ1-4, with D maybe TRBD1 (5 bases). CDR3 length: 16 residues. Germline CDR1 LGHNA, CDR2 YSLEER. Trimming took off 0 bases at V and 3 bases at J, with 11 bases between the two ends. As DNA, the CDR3 is TGCGCCAGCAGCCAAGATCTTTACAGGCCTAATGAAAAACTGTTTTTT. Translating it yields CASSQDLYRPNEKLFF.

This clone was seen just once. The chain recombines TRBV11-2 with TRBJ2-7; perhaps TRBD1 as D (6 bases). The CDR3 extends over 14 amino acids. Trimming took off 4 bases at V and 9 bases at J, with 19 bases between the two ends. The germline V gene has CDR1 SGHAT and CDR2 FQNNGV. CDR3: CASSSSGTNLGQYF. CDR3 bases: TGTGCCAGCAGCTCCTCCGGGACAAACTTAGGGCAGTACTTC.

The chain combines TRBV28 with TRBJ2-7, with a weak D call TRBD1 (5 bases). Germline V gene data show CDR1 as MDHEN and CDR2 as SYDVKM. V lost 7 bases, J lost 0 bases, and 10 bases lay in between. This CDR3 is built from 13 residues. CDR3 nucleotide sequence: TGTGCCAGCACCCTCGACAGCTCCTACGAGCAGTACTTC. It encodes CASTLDSSYEQYF.

The table lists this clone with a few counts. The chain employs TRBV5-5 and TRBJ2-3; D is unresolved. Germline values: CDR1 SGHKS, CDR2 YYEKEE (reference sequence). There are 13 residues in the CDR3. V was pared by 2 bases and J by 2 bases, with 6 bases between. Written as DNA, the CDR3 is TGTGCCAGCAGCTTTGACAACACAGATACGCAGTATTTT. Translated, it gives CASSFDNTDTQYF.

This rearrangement joins TRBV2 to TRBJ1-5, with D tentatively TRBD1 (6 bases). The CDR3 consists of 16 residues. CDR1 SNHLY and CDR2 FYNNEI come from the germline V gene. V was pared by 2 bases and J by 0 bases, with 11 bases between. CDR3 bases: TGTGCCAGCAGTGAATTGGCAGGGGCTAGCAATCAGCCCCAGCATTTT. It is translated as CASSELAGASNQPQHF.

This clone was detected once. This chain uses TRBV28 with TRBJ2-7, with D possibly matching TRBD2 (6 bases). The length of the CDR3 is 13 residues. Germline CDR1 reads MDHEN; CDR2 reads SYDVKM. V dropped 10 bases and J dropped 3 bases, with 16 bases sitting between them. The CDR3 protein is CATRPSTSYEQYF. CDR3 DNA sequence: TGTGCCACCCGCCCTTCGACTAGCTACGAGCAGTACTTC.

The chain carries TRBV6-5 and TRBJ2-1; D might be TRBD2 (5 bases). V was pared by 6 bases and J by 6 bases, with 12 bases between. The germline CDR1 and CDR2 sequences are MNHEY and SVGAGI. CDR3 length: 13 residues. The CDR3 region has the DNA TGTGCCAGCAGAGCTAGAGGGAGCAATGAGCAGTTCTTC. Translating it yields CASRARGSNEQFF.

This chain connects TRBV5-1 to TRBJ2-7; 7 nucleotides align to TRBD2. This CDR3 contains 16 residues. V lost 5 bases, J lost 3 bases, and 14 bases stayed unmatched. Germline assignment: CDR1 SGHRS and CDR2 YFSETQ. CDR3 DNA: TGCGCCAGCAGACTAGCGCCGAACCTCCAAAACTACGAGCAGTACTTC. Translation: CASRLAPNLQNYEQYF.

V gene TRBV5-1 combines with J gene TRBJ1-1; D possibly corresponds to TRBD1 (5 bases). The CDR3 length is 16 residues. V gave up 6 bases and J gave up 10 bases, with 28 bases separating them. Germline assignment: CDR1 SGHRS and CDR2 YFSETQ. In DNA, the CDR3 is TGCGCCAGCACCAAGGACCCCTGGCAGGGCGAATCGTCAGCTTTCTTT. Its protein product is CASTKDPWQGESSAFF.

This rearrangement joins TRBV7-2 to TRBJ2-3, with a possible D match to TRBD1 (5 bases). CDR1 and CDR2 from the germline V gene are SGHTA and FQGNSA. Trimming shortened V by 2 bases and J by 2 bases, and 11 bases separated the two germline ends. There are 15 residues in the CDR3. CDR3 amino acids: CASSLRGLITDTQYF. The CDR3 DNA follows: TGTGCCAGCAGCTTAAGGGGTCTGATCACAGATACGCAGTATTTT. The full variable domain, completed using reference TRBV7-2 and TRBJ2-3, is GAGVSQSPSNKVTEKGKDVELRCDPISGHTALYWYRQSLGQGLEFLIYFQGNSAPDKSGLPSDRFSAERTGGSVSTLTIQRTQQEDSAVYLCASSLRGLITDTQYFGPGTRLTVL.

The V gene is TRBV4-3, the J gene TRBJ2-2; no reliable D call. This CDR3 has 14 residues. The germline gives CDR1 LGHNA, CDR2 YSLEER. With 4 bases removed from V and 5 bases from J, the gap between germline ends came to 11 bases. For the CDR3, the DNA is TGCGCCAGCAGCCGAGAGGCAGGAACCGGGGAGCTGTTTTTT. Its protein is CASSREAGTGELFF.

The sample holds one count of this clone. In DNA, the CDR3 is TGTGCCAGCAGCTTATCGGCAGGGCCCTCCTACGAGCAGTACTTC. Its translation: CASSLSAGPSYEQYF. J is TRBJ2-7 and V is TRBV7-3; tentative D call: TRBD1 (5 bases). Germline V gene lookup returns CDR1 SGHTA and CDR2 FQGTGA. This CDR3 comprises 15 residues. Trimming left V 2 bases short and J 0 bases short, with 11 bases between.

V gene TRBV5-8 combines with J gene TRBJ1-6, with D possibly being TRBD1 (6 bases). There are 14 residues in the CDR3. The V gene's germline CDR1 is SGHTS and CDR2 YDEGEE. V dropped 1 base and J dropped 8 bases, with 10 bases sitting between them. CDR3 nucleotides: TGTGCCAGCAGCTTGAGCAGGGGATATTCACCCCTCCACTTT. Translated, it gives CASSLSRGYSPLHF.

The chain links TRBV7-2 to TRBJ2-7, with TRBD2 matching over 7 bases. The trim removed 5 bases at V and 2 bases at J, leaving 9 bases unmatched. Germline V gives CDR1 SGHTA, CDR2 FQGNSA. There are 15 residues in the CDR3. CDR3 in DNA: TGTGCCAGCAGCCCGGGCGGCGGGAGAACCTACGAGCAGTACTTC. Translation gives CASSPGGGRTYEQYF. Looking up the rest from reference TRBV7-2 and TRBJ2-7 gives the full variable domain: GAGVSQSPSNKVTEKGKDVELRCDPISGHTALYWYRQSLGQGLEFLIYFQGNSAPDKSGLPSDRFSAERTGGSVSTLTIQRTQQEDSAVYLCASSPGGGRTYEQYFGPGTRLTVT.

This chain links TRBV27 with TRBJ2-1, with 8 bases identical to TRBD1. V dropped 2 bases and J dropped 8; count of bases not matched to a gene: 17. CDR3 length: 18 residues. Germline CDR1 MNHEY, CDR2 SMNVEV (reference sequence). CDR3 residues: CASSLIGSGQGDLDEQFF. CDR3 nucleotide sequence: TGTGCCAGCAGTTTAATCGGGTCCGGACAGGGCGATTTGGATGAGCAGTTCTTC.

The rearrangement joins TRBV12-3 or TRBV12-4 to TRBJ2-1; 11 nucleotides align to TRBD2. The CDR3 runs to 12 residues. With 5 bases clipped from V and 10 bases from J, the junction kept 1 base outside the gene matches. This CDR3 is CASSRLAGEQFF. The CDR3 bases are TGTGCCAGCAGTAGACTAGCGGGGGAGCAGTTCTTC.

V usage is TRBV3-1 (or the pseudogene TRBV3-2) and J usage is TRBJ2-3; 13 bases agree with TRBD2. This CDR3 is built from 16 residues. Germline assignment: CDR1 LGHDT and CDR2 YNNKEL (reference sequence). The V gene end was trimmed by 6 bases and the J gene end by 2 bases; junction bases not matched to a gene: 5. The CDR3 protein is CASSRTSGSFTDTQYF. The CDR3 DNA reads TGTGCCAGCAGTCGGACTAGCGGGAGTTTCACAGATACGCAGTATTTT.